This TCR beta chain was observed in a study of blood T cell repertoires in COVID-19. Study-level information: Acute-phase and convalescent COVID-19 samples originated in the United States, Italy and Spain.

Authors' methods: Nucleated cell counts were estimated from reference gene primer amplification. This table comes from immunoSEQ multiplex PCR, and its TCRdb copy is limited to in-frame clones, with some not included. The DNA was the basis for D and trimming; V, J and clone size are from that table. This table has 150,000 to 200,000 clones, roughly 80% appearing once. While infection was still active, Seattle patients were enrolled and then followed longitudinally. The receptor's source is a woman older than 75 with COVID-19, enrolled during active disease. Input material: peripheral blood.

CDR3 DNA: TGTGCCAGCAGCGTAGCTCCGGTAGCCGCTGAAGCTTTCTTT. The encoded protein is CASSVAPVAAEAFF. The chain has TRBV9 and TRBJ1-1; no clear D. The CDR3 spans 14 residues. The V gene lost 0 bases and the J gene lost 6 bases, with 12 bases spanning the gap. Germline loops: CDR1 SGDLS, CDR2 YYNGEE.